This T cell receptor beta chain was sequenced during a study of T-cell reconstitution after alpha-beta-depleted transplantation in children. Trimming removed 3 bases at V and 8 bases at J, with 11 bases between. CDR1 and CDR2 from the germline V gene are DFQATT and SNEGSKA (reference sequence). The CDR3 covers 12 residues. Researchers prepared the TCRbeta library using unique molecular identifiers, the study reports. Each CDR3 protein is one row after TCRdb ran MiXCR on the PCR reads. The table shows about 980,000 distinct CDR3 sequences, with roughly 29% occurring only once. Study conclusions and caveats: Elevated TCRbeta diversity at day 60 was traced, in some patients, to surviving recipient T cells and thymic progenitors. Newly produced T cells mostly accounted for T-cell counts and diversity one year post-transplant. Several hundred graft clones that had expanded were reportedly the source of alpha-beta T cells about two months after transplant.

Concerning this clonotype: The antigen remains unidentified.

This sequence originates from a boy younger than two who had a stem cell transplant for SCID, so the T cells may come from the graft donor. Source: PBMCs, mostly from graft donor cells, taken 360 days after TCRalphabeta/CD19-depleted stem cell transplant. The rearrangement uses TRBV20-1 and TRBJ1-5; D uncertain. The DNA of the CDR3 is TGCAGTGCTAGTCAAGGGAACAAGCCCCAGCATTTT. It is translated as CSASQGNKPQHF.